What follows is one TCR beta chain and its context. This CDR3 has 14 residues. In germline, CDR1 is SGHTA, CDR2 FQGNSA. After removal of 5 bases from V and 6 bases from J, the junction contained 7 bases not matched to a gene. Cells were sorted from thawed PBMC rested overnight and stained with GMM-loaded CD1B tetramer, viability dye and anti-CD3. The CD1B tetramers carried C32 glucose monomycolate purified from Rhodococcus equi. The source of the sample is a study of T cells in tuberculosis. Profiled with immunoSEQ multiplex PCR; TCRdb holds only in-frame clones, not every one. The sample consists of approximately 57,000 clones, 70% to 90% of them appearing once.

This TCR came from an adult woman with latent tuberculosis. The chain carries TRBV7-2 and TRBJ2-3, with 8 positions matching TRBD1. Material: CD1b-GMM tetramer-negative cells sorted from PBMCs. CDR3 DNA sequence: TGTGCCAGCAGCCCGGGACAGGTCCTCGATACGCAGTATTTT. Protein product: CASSPGQVLDTQYF.